This T cell receptor (beta chain) was sequenced during a study of neoadjuvant anti-PD-1 for oral cavity cancer. Study context: Patients mostly received three to four biweekly nivolumab doses at 3 mg/kg before surgery. Around day 43, patients without progression received a fourth nivolumab dose before surgery.

Time point: after neoadjuvant nivolumab, at surgical resection. Blood cells were analyzed directly, without culture or expansion. Assay: immunoSEQ multiplex PCR; the TCRdb copy retains only in-frame clones and omits some. There are under 8,000 clones in the sample; roughly 57% occur only once, and 2.5% to 3.5% lies in the top ten. Sequencing was performed on PBMCs, taken after nivolumab (anti-PD-1) treatment. This TCR was recovered from a person between 35 and 79 years old with oral cavity squamous cell carcinoma.

DNA for the CDR3: TGTGCCAGTAGTATGGCACACACTGAAGCTTTCTTT. It codes for CASSMAHTEAFF. The gene calls are TRBV19 and TRBJ1-1; no firm D call. From germline, CDR1 is LNHDA and CDR2 SQIVND (reference sequence). V lost 3 bases and J 3 bases, leaving 5 bases between the germline ends. The CDR3 sequence is 12 residues long.